Listed below are T cell receptor beta chains from one sample, sequenced in a study of T-cell memory formation after mild COVID-19. TCRdb ran MiXCR on the 5' RACE reads and lists one entry per CDR3 protein. The data contain hundreds of thousands of distinct CDR3 sequences, roughly 26% of them seen just once; the ten biggest clones take up roughly 8.7%. Sequences were obtained from PBMCs or a T cell subset sorted from them (not recorded which). These receptors originate from an adult woman who had mild COVID-19 (a few samples of this study predate the infection). Cell type and time point are not known. Both conserved end residues are part of each CDR3. Each record gives: J gene, D gene, clone size, V gene, CDR3 DNA, CDR3 protein. The D gene is left open where the match is weak. Size is omitted from some rows. Given values are once, few, many or a class for expanded clones.

TRBJ2-2 | NA | NA | TRBV24-1 | TGTGCCACCAGTGACCTCTTCACCGGGGAGCTGTTTTTT | CATSDLFTGELFF
TRBJ2-1 | NA | NA | TRBV19 | TGTGCCAGTAGTAAAGGGACTGTCGAGCAGTTCTTC | CASSKGTVEQFF
TRBJ2-5 | NA | few | TRBV7-2 | TGTGCCAGCAGACAAACGGAGACCCAGTACTTC | CASRQTETQYF
TRBJ1-1 | NA | few | TRBV4-1 | TGCGCCAGCAGCCGTATGGACACTAGGCACACTGAAGCTTTCTTT | CASSRMDTRHTEAFF
TRBJ2-1 | TRBD2 | few | TRBV12-3/TRBV12-4 | TGTGCCAGCAGTTTGTGGGTCGGGGGGGCGTCTCACAATGAGCAGTTCTTC | CASSLWVGGASHNEQFF
TRBJ1-3 | NA | few | TRBV7-9 | TGTGCCAGCAGCTTCCAGGCAGGCCGAGACTCTGGAAACACCATATATTTT | CASSFQAGRDSGNTIYF
TRBJ2-7 | TRBD1 | few | TRBV3-1 | TGTGCCAGCAGCCGCGGGACAGGGGTTGGGGAGCAGTACTTC | CASSRGTGVGEQYF
TRBJ2-7 | NA | NA | TRBV27 | TGTGCCAGCAGAGGACACGTCCCACCTTACGAGCAGTACTTC | CASRGHVPPYEQYF
TRBJ2-7 | TRBD2 | few | TRBV6-5 | TGTGCCAGCGGAACGGGGGGGGTCGAGCAGTACTTC | CASGTGGVEQYF
TRBJ2-7 | NA | NA | TRBV18 | TGTGCCAGCTCACCCCCAGTGGCCTACGAGCAGTACTTC | CASSPPVAYEQYF
TRBJ2-7 | TRBD2 | few | TRBV4-3 | TGCGCCAGCAGCCAACGGAGCGGGGGTTACCTGGGCGCCTACGAGCAGTACTTC | CASSQRSGGYLGAYEQYF
TRBJ1-4 | NA | few | TRBV12-3/TRBV12-4 | TGTGCCAGCAGTTTACAGGCAGTGGGGAGTGAAAAACTGTTTTTT | CASSLQAVGSEKLFF
TRBJ2-3 | TRBD2 | NA | TRBV7-6 | TGTGCCAGCAGCTTAGGGACTAGCGGGGGGGTCACAGATACGCAGTATTTT | CASSLGTSGGVTDTQYF
TRBJ1-1 | NA | few | TRBV11-2 | TGTGCCAGCAGCTTATGGTTTCCAAGTGACGCTTTCTTT | CASSLWFPSDAFF
TRBJ2-4 | NA | many | TRBV12-3/TRBV12-4 | TGTGCCAGCAGTTTGGGGGGAGCCAAAAACATTCAGTACTTC | CASSLGGAKNIQYF
TRBJ2-2 | NA | few | TRBV19 | TGTGCCAGTAGTCACCAAATAACAGGAACCGGGGAGCTGTTTTTT | CASSHQITGTGELFF
TRBJ2-7 | TRBD1 | few | TRBV20-1 | TGCAGTGCCCCGGACAGGGGGGGATACGAGCAGTACTTC | CSAPDRGGYEQYF
TRBJ1-2 | NA | NA | TRBV5-1 | TGCGCCAGCAGCTTGGGACGTACAAGGGGCGGCTACACCTTC | CASSLGRTRGGYTF
TRBJ1-5 | NA | many | TRBV7-8 | TGTGCCAGCAGCTTATTGGGAAATAGCAATCAGCCCCAGCATTTT | CASSLLGNSNQPQHF
TRBJ2-7 | NA | NA | TRBV20-1 | TGCAGTGCTAGATCCCCCAGGGCAGGGGTCTACGAGCAGTACTTC | CSARSPRAGVYEQYF
TRBJ1-2 | TRBD1 | few | TRBV3-1 | TGTGCCAGCAGCCGCGGACAGGGATACTATGGCTACACCTTC | CASSRGQGYYGYTF
TRBJ2-5 | TRBD1 | few | TRBV4-1 | TGCGCCAGCAGCCAACTCGGACAGGGCCCTCGCCGGGAGACCCAGTACTTC | CASSQLGQGPRRETQYF
TRBJ2-5 | TRBD1 | NA | TRBV5-5 | TGTGCCAGCAGCCCGGACAGGGTGGCTGGAGCCCAGTACTTC | CASSPDRVAGAQYF
TRBJ1-4 | TRBD1 | NA | TRBV6-1 | TGTGCCTCCCGAGGGGGCGTAACTAATGAAAAACTGTTTTTT | CASRGGVTNEKLFF
TRBJ1-6 | NA | NA | TRBV9 | TGTGCCAGCAGCGACCGAGTGGGATCACCCCTCCACTTT | CASSDRVGSPLHF